The following is a T cell receptor beta chain sequence with its context. Trimming removed 3 bases from V and 7 bases from J, with 14 bases in between. This CDR3 has 14 amino acids. Germline V gives CDR1 SGHKS, CDR2 YYEKEE (reference sequence). The protocol was immunoSEQ multiplex PCR, while the TCRdb copy is restricted to in-frame clones and leaves out a portion. The sample includes tens of thousands of clones, approximately 90% of them seen just once. This sample is drawn from a study of T cell responses to AZD1222 COVID-19 vaccine. The TCR sequence derives from an adult who received the AZD1222 COVID-19 vaccine. The J gene is TRBJ1-5, the V gene TRBV5-5; D remains unclear. The specimen comprised peripheral blood, sampled 28 days after the second AZD1222 dose. The CDR3 bases are TGTGCCAGCAGCTCTAGGTTGGCGCGGCAGCCCCAGCATTTT. Its translation: CASSSRLARQPQHF.